The next 24 T cell receptor beta chains were all read from a single sample in a study of blood T cell repertoires in COVID-19. TCRdb keeps only in-frame clones here, not all; method: immunoSEQ multiplex PCR. This sample yields about 300,000 clones, of which about 91% are seen a single time; 6.9% belongs to the top ten. Sequencing was performed on peripheral blood. Receptors originate from a woman aged 30 to 39 who had recovered from COVID-19.

The CDR3: CASRDRGYGYTF. The CDR3 coding sequence is TGTGCCAGTAGGGACAGGGGGTATGGCTACACCTTC. The chain combines TRBV19 with TRBJ1-2; 10 bases map to TRBD1. The J segment lost 5 bases and the V segment lost 6 bases, leaving 0 bases of the junction unmatched. Germline values: CDR1 LNHDA, CDR2 SQIVND (reference sequence). This CDR3 contains 12 residues.

J is TRBJ2-1 and V is TRBV24-1; possible D gene TRBD2, 5 bases. This CDR3 contains 14 residues. V dropped 0 bases and J dropped 7 bases, with 9 bases sitting between them. CDR1 and CDR2 (germline): KGHDR, SFDVKD. The CDR3 reads CATSDLLRENEQFF. In nucleotides, the CDR3 is TGTGCCACCAGTGATTTGCTTCGGGAAAATGAGCAGTTCTTC.

The CDR3 coding sequence is TGTGCCAGCAGCTTAAGCAGGGCGGCCACAGATACGCAGTATTTT. Its translation is CASSLSRAATDTQYF. The chain couples TRBV7-2 to TRBJ2-3; D might be TRBD1 (5 bases). The CDR3 totals 15 residues. The germline V and J ends were trimmed by 2 bases and 2 bases, with 11 bases remaining between them. CDR1 and CDR2 (germline): SGHTA, FQGNSA.

V is TRBV6-6 and J is TRBJ1-2, with TRBD1 as a possible D gene (6 bases). Germline assignment: CDR1 MNHNY and CDR2 SVGAGI (reference sequence). The V end lost 6 bases, the J end lost 7 bases, and 15 bases lay between the germline ends. This CDR3 is 13 amino acids long. The CDR3 sequence: CASRREQGFGYTF. CDR3 DNA sequence: TGTGCCAGCAGACGCGAACAGGGATTTGGCTACACCTTC.

The rearrangement uses TRBV29-1 and TRBJ2-3; D is possibly TRBD1 (6 bases). The V gene's germline CDR1 is SQVTM and CDR2 ANQGSEA. The V and J ends lost 7 bases and 6 bases respectively, with 23 bases between them. CDR3 size: 15 residues. In DNA form, the CDR3 reads TGCAGCGCACTCACAGGGAAAAGGGTTCGTGATACGCAGTATTTT. The encoded protein is CSALTGKRVRDTQYF.

J is TRBJ2-4 and V is TRBV7-2, with D hard to call. The CDR3 covers 13 residues. Deletions cut 1 base from V and 5 bases from J, with 6 bases between. Germline V gene data show CDR1 as SGHTA and CDR2 as FQGNSA. Here the CDR3 DNA reads TGTGCCAGCAGCTTAGAGCGTCAAAACATTCAGTACTTC. Translating it yields CASSLERQNIQYF.

The chain couples TRBV5-6 to TRBJ1-6; 7 bases fit TRBD1. The trim removed 0 bases at V and 10 bases at J, leaving 13 bases unmatched. Germline assignment: CDR1 SGHDT and CDR2 YYEEEE. The CDR3 spans 17 residues. CDR3 DNA: TGTGCCAGCAGCTTGGGAGGGCCAGGGGGAATCGGATCACCCCTCCACTTT. As protein: CASSLGGPGGIGSPLHF.

V is TRBV6-5 and J is TRBJ1-2; 9 bases are shared with TRBD1. This CDR3 spans 13 amino acids. Losses at the gene ends were 4 bases for V and 4 bases for J; bases not matched to a gene: 1. CDR1 MNHEY and CDR2 SVGAGI come from the germline V gene. The CDR3 DNA follows: TGTGCCAGCAGTTGGACAGGGGCCTATGGCTACACCTTC. Amino acid sequence: CASSWTGAYGYTF.

The genes are TRBV5-1 and TRBJ1-2, with D possibly matching TRBD1 (6 bases). The CDR3 loop spans 16 amino acids. The ends were cut back, 2 bases at V and 4 bases at J, with 18 bases in the middle. Germline V gene data show CDR1 as SGHRS and CDR2 as YFSETQ. The CDR3 DNA reads TGCGCCAGCAGCTTTCAATTGGGGGGGCGCTTCTATGGCTACACCTTC. Encoded protein: CASSFQLGGRFYGYTF.

The chain joins TRBV6-5 to TRBJ1-2, with 9 bases fitting TRBD1. Trimming took 6 bases from V and 6 from J; bases not matched to a gene: 5. Looked up from germline, CDR1 is MNHEY and CDR2 is SVGAGI. This CDR3 contains 13 residues. The CDR3 is CASRSGTGNGYTF. DNA of the CDR3: TGTGCCAGCAGGTCCGGGACAGGGAATGGCTACACCTTC.

The genes are TRBV28 and TRBJ2-5; 11 bases align to TRBD2. The CDR3 consists of 15 residues. V trimming: 6 bases; J trimming: 4 bases; junction bases outside the gene matches: 7. Germline CDR1 MDHEN, CDR2 SYDVKM. CDR3 loop: CASSPYGTSGETQYF. The CDR3 nucleotides are TGTGCCAGCAGCCCCTACGGGACTAGCGGAGAGACCCAGTACTTC. Filled out from reference TRBV28 and TRBJ2-5, the complete variable domain reads DVKVTQSSRYLVKRTGEKVFLECVQDMDHENMFWYRQDPGLGLRLIYFSYDVKMKEKGDIPEGYSVSREKKERFSLILESASTNQTSMYLCASSPYGTSGETQYFGPGTRLLVL.

This rearrangement joins TRBV5-1 to TRBJ2-5; maybe TRBD1 (6 bases). The CDR3 is made up of 17 amino acids. Trimming cost V 0 bases and J 5 bases, with 20 bases left between them. CDR1 is SGHRS and CDR2 is YFSETQ in the germline V gene. The CDR3 region is CASSLGRGDSLRETQYF. The CDR3 DNA is TGCGCCAGCAGCTTGGGCAGGGGTGATTCCCTTAGGGAGACCCAGTACTTC.

The genes are TRBV5-1 and TRBJ2-5; the D gene is possibly TRBD2 (6 bases). The CDR3 contains 15 residues. V gave up 1 base and J gave up 1 base, with 11 bases separating them. Germline V lookup: CDR1 SGHRS, CDR2 YFSETQ. CDR3 DNA sequence: TGCGCCAGCAGCTTGTGGTGGGACTCCCAAGAGACCCAGTACTTC. Protein product: CASSLWWDSQETQYF.

The J gene is TRBJ1-1, the V gene TRBV7-9; no clear D gene. Per the germline V gene, CDR1 is SEHNR and CDR2 is FQNEAQ (reference sequence). Trimming removed 0 bases from V and 3 bases from J, with 5 bases in between. This CDR3 has 13 amino acids. The CDR3 bases are TGTGCCAGCAGCTTAGCCGGTCACACTGAAGCTTTCTTT. This gives the protein CASSLAGHTEAFF.

The V call is TRBV10-3, the J call TRBJ2-1; TRBD1 aligns across 8 bases. The germline gives CDR1 ENHRY, CDR2 SYGVKD. V shed 7 bases and J 6 bases; nucleotides not matched to a gene: 8. The CDR3 loop spans 14 amino acids. CDR3 amino acids: CAIMGGQGPNEQFF. The CDR3 DNA is TGTGCCATCATGGGCGGACAGGGCCCCAATGAGCAGTTCTTC.

The V call is TRBV19, the J call TRBJ2-3; D might be TRBD2 (5 bases). Trimming shortened V by 3 bases and J by 4 bases, and 8 bases separated the two germline ends. The CDR3 contains 13 residues. The germline V gene encodes CDR1 LNHDA and CDR2 SQIVND (reference sequence). This CDR3 is CASSIDYSDTQYF. For the CDR3, the DNA is TGTGCCAGTAGTATCGACTACTCAGATACGCAGTATTTT. The full variable domain, its missing parts supplied by reference TRBV19 and TRBJ2-3, is DGGITQSPKYLFRKEGQNVTLSCEQNLNHDAMYWYRQDPGQGLRLIYYSQIVNDFQKGDIAEGYSVSREKKESFPLTVTSAQKNPTAFYLCASSIDYSDTQYFGPGTRLTVL.

This sequence joins TRBV7-9 and TRBJ1-2; 9 positions match TRBD1. The germline V gene encodes CDR1 SEHNR and CDR2 FQNEAQ (reference sequence). Germline trimming cut 1 base from V and 7 bases from J; bases unmatched to any gene: 10. This CDR3 is built from 16 residues. CDR3 DNA sequence: TGTGCCAGCAGCTTAGGAGGTTCACAGGGGGCGCGTGGCTACACCTTC. It translates to CASSLGGSQGARGYTF.

The rearrangement joins TRBV5-1 to TRBJ1-3; 10 bases are a match to TRBD1. This CDR3 spans 14 amino acids. V was pared by 3 bases and J by 4 bases, with 1 base of the junction left unmatched. Germline lookup yields CDR1 SGHRS and CDR2 YFSETQ. The CDR3 sequence: CASSSDRGGNTIYF. The CDR3 DNA is TGCGCCAGCAGCTCGGACAGGGGGGGAAACACCATATATTTT.

The chain recombines TRBV29-1 with TRBJ2-1; 14 nucleotides line up with TRBD2. J was trimmed by 7 bases and V by 3 bases; bases with no gene match: 11. CDR3 length: 17 amino acids. Germline CDR1 reads SQVTM; CDR2 reads ANQGSEA. This CDR3 reads CSVDLLARTSGGNEQFF. The CDR3 bases are TGCAGCGTTGATCTTTTAGCCAGGACTAGCGGGGGGAATGAGCAGTTCTTC.

This CDR3 is CASSQLETGANVLTF. DNA for the CDR3: TGTGCCAGCAGCCAATTAGAGACTGGGGCCAACGTCCTGACTTTC. This chain joins TRBV4-2 and TRBJ2-6; no reliable D call. The CDR3 is made up of 15 amino acids. CDR1 is LGHNA, CDR2 YNFKEQ, per germline. V was pared by 2 bases and J by 2 bases, with 7 bases between.

DNA for the CDR3: TGTGCCAGCAGCTCGGGACTTCAAACAGGGACCCAGTACTTC. Protein sequence: CASSSGLQTGTQYF. This chain links TRBV11-2 with TRBJ2-5; TRBD2 might be the D (6 bases). The CDR3 covers 14 residues. Trimming stripped 4 bases from V and 7 bases from J, with 16 bases between. Germline CDR1 and CDR2: SGHAT and FQNNGV.

The chain employs TRBV12-2 and TRBJ2-5; the table names TRBD1, a call not compared with the DNA. TRBV12-2 is an annotated pseudogene. The CDR3 consists of 14 residues. CDR3 in DNA: TGTGCAAGTCGTACCGGGACAGAGCAAGAGACCCAGTACTTC. Its translation is CASRTGTEQETQYF.

This chain connects TRBV27 to TRBJ1-2, with a tentative D call TRBD1 (6 bases). The CDR3 is made up of 13 amino acids. Germline V gene lookup returns CDR1 MNHEY and CDR2 SMNVEV (reference sequence). V was cut by 3 bases and J by 3 bases, with 8 bases left in between. CDR3 loop: CASSLTGYYGYTF. CDR3 nucleotides: TGTGCCAGCAGTTTGACAGGTTACTATGGCTACACCTTC.

The V call is TRBV5-1, the J call TRBJ1-5; no firm D call. Germline CDR1 is SGHRS and CDR2 is YFSETQ. The CDR3 runs 13 residues. Trimming took off 0 bases at V and 3 bases at J, with 4 bases between the two ends. CDR3 bases: TGCGCCAGCAGCTTGGAGCCCAATCAGCCCCAGCATTTT. Amino acid sequence: CASSLEPNQPQHF.